The 18 T cell receptor beta chains listed next were all sequenced from one sample in a study of molecular identifiers for immune sequencing clone quantification. TCRdb independently ran MiXCR on the PCR reads; one entry per CDR3 protein. The data show a few hundred thousand distinct CDR3 sequences, around 23% seen once. The sequencing input was naive CD8+ T cells from blood, with Jurkat cell RNA spiked in. This sample's subset: FACS-sorted CD8+CD4-CCR7+CD45RA+ naive T cells. Receptors originate from a human donor in good health. Some libraries in this study had Jurkat cell RNA spiked in.

CDR3 sequence: CARFPAAGRETQYF. CDR3 coding DNA: TGTGCCAGATTCCCCGCGGCGGGGAGAGAGACCCAGTACTTC. V and J are TRBV21-1 and TRBJ2-5; the table's D call, TRBD2, was not checked against the DNA. TRBV21-1 is a known pseudogene. The CDR3 sequence is 14 residues long.

Note on this clonotype: A read error may be the cause here, since a much bigger clone is one base away. V gene TRBV14 combines with J gene TRBJ2-3, with 9 bases matching TRBD2. The CDR3 is 15 residues long. J was trimmed by 10 bases and V by 6 bases; bases with no gene match: 14. The V gene's germline CDR1 is SGHDN and CDR2 FVKESK. The CDR3 nucleotides are TGTGCCAGCAGTCTCGGTAGCGGGAGAGGATATCCGCAGTATTTT. Translated, it gives CASSLGSGRGYPQYF.

This clonotype has just a few counts. This sequence joins TRBV5-1 and TRBJ2-1; TRBD1 aligns across 7 bases. This CDR3 is built from 12 residues. CDR1 and CDR2 (germline): SGHRS, YFSETQ. Germline trimming cut 2 bases from V and 9 bases from J; bases unmatched to any gene: 2. The CDR3 is CASSFDRAEQFF. CDR3 nucleotide sequence: TGCGCCAGCAGCTTTGACAGGGCTGAGCAGTTCTTC.

This clonotype has ten or more counts. This chain joins TRBV27 and TRBJ1-1; D gene uncertain. The CDR3 length is 14 residues. Trimming removed 6 bases from V and 1 base from J, with 12 bases in between. The germline gives CDR1 MNHEY, CDR2 SMNVEV (reference sequence). The CDR3 here is CASRFGRGNTEAFF. The CDR3 coding sequence is TGTGCCAGCAGGTTTGGACGGGGGAACACTGAAGCTTTCTTT.

This clonotype has at least ten counts. The chain carries TRBV19 and TRBJ2-2; D might be TRBD1 (6 bases). Trimming removed 8 bases from V and 0 bases from J, with 10 bases in between. This CDR3 comprises 14 residues. Per the germline V gene, CDR1 is LNHDA and CDR2 is SQIVND (reference sequence). The chain's CDR3 is CASEDSPNTGELFF. Written as DNA, the CDR3 is TGTGCCAGTGAGGACAGCCCGAACACCGGGGAGCTGTTTTTT. The whole variable domain, remainder taken from reference TRBV19 and TRBJ2-2, is DGGITQSPKYLFRKEGQNVTLSCEQNLNHDAMYWYRQDPGQGLRLIYYSQIVNDFQKGDIAEGYSVSREKKESFPLTVTSAQKNPTAFYLCASEDSPNTGELFFGEGSRLTVL.

The chain links TRBV20-1 to TRBJ2-1; 7 bases fit TRBD2. The germline CDR1 and CDR2 sequences are DFQATT and SNEGSKA (reference sequence). The CDR3 totals 15 residues. Trimming removed 5 bases from V and 5 bases from J; junction bases left unmatched: 12. The CDR3 region is CSARRLAGEDNEQFF. In DNA form, the CDR3 reads TGCAGTGCTCGACGATTGGCGGGAGAAGACAATGAGCAGTTCTTC.

Comments on this clonotype: A read error may be the cause here, since a much bigger clone is one base away. This chain uses TRBV15 with TRBJ1-1; 7 positions match TRBD1. The CDR3 is made up of 15 amino acids. Germline V CDR1 and CDR2: LNHNV, YYDKDF (reference sequence). The CDR3 loop is CATSRRGRGNPEAFF. As DNA, the CDR3 is TGTGCCACCAGCAGGAGGGGCAGGGGGAACCCTGAAGCTTTCTTT.

The chain combines TRBV24-1 with TRBJ2-1; TRBD2 matches 9 bases. V lost 2 bases, J lost 9 bases, and 4 bases stayed unmatched. CDR1 and CDR2 (germline): KGHDR, SFDVKD. This CDR3 spans 14 amino acids. This CDR3 is CATSDSGTSFEQFF. The DNA of the CDR3 is TGTGCCACCAGTGATTCCGGGACTAGCTTTGAGCAGTTCTTC.

V gene TRBV7-6 combines with J gene TRBJ1-5, with 9 bases matching TRBD1. Germline CDR1 reads SGHVS; CDR2 reads FNYEAQ. V lost 0 bases and J lost 3; bases outside the gene matches: 6. The CDR3 sequence is 17 residues long. Here the CDR3 DNA reads TGTGCCAGCAGCTTAGCTCCGGGACAGGGTCCCAATCAGCCCCAGCATTTT. It translates to CASSLAPGQGPNQPQHF.

The chain joins TRBV25-1 to TRBJ1-5; no definite D call. This CDR3 contains 15 residues. Germline lookup yields CDR1 MGHDK and CDR2 SYGVNS. V was shortened by 1 base and J by 4 bases, with 11 bases between the two germline ends. The CDR3 here is CASSEFASANQPQHF. The CDR3 DNA reads as TGTGCCAGCAGTGAATTCGCGTCAGCGAATCAGCCCCAGCATTTT.

This chain joins TRBV7-9 and TRBJ2-3; D is undetermined. Trimming cost V 1 base and J 1 base, with 6 bases left between them. The germline V gene encodes CDR1 SEHNR and CDR2 FQNEAQ (reference sequence). This CDR3 has 14 residues. The CDR3 bases are TGTGCCAGCAGCTTAGTATTGGGCACAGATACGCAGTATTTT. Protein product: CASSLVLGTDTQYF.

This clonotype was seen many times. The chain couples TRBV12-3 or TRBV12-4 to TRBJ2-5; D is unresolved. The CDR3 runs 11 residues. Trimming removed 6 bases at V and 3 bases at J, with 5 bases between. CDR3: CASRGKETQYF. The CDR3 nucleotides read TGTGCCAGCAGGGGAAAAGAGACCCAGTACTTC.

The chain joins TRBV7-6 to TRBJ2-7, with D perhaps TRBD1 (6 bases). Germline values: CDR1 SGHVS, CDR2 FNYEAQ. The CDR3 is 13 residues long. V was pared by 5 bases and J by 3 bases, with 11 bases between. This CDR3 is CASSPGDLYEQYF. DNA for the CDR3: TGTGCCAGCAGCCCAGGGGACCTCTACGAGCAGTACTTC.

The chain is built from TRBV6-5 and TRBJ2-7; weak D call: TRBD2 (6 bases). The CDR3 loop spans 14 amino acids. Per germline, CDR1 MNHEY and CDR2 SVGAGI. V shed 2 bases and J shed 3 bases, with 11 bases lying between them. The CDR3 coding sequence is TGTGCCAGCAGTTACGGTCCGGGGGACTACGAGCAGTACTTC. This gives the protein CASSYGPGDYEQYF.

Concerning this clonotype itself: This may arise from a read error, as a much more abundant clone is one base away. This chain links TRBV13 with TRBJ1-5; tentatively, D is TRBD1 (6 bases). CDR1 PRHDT and CDR2 FYEKMQ come from the germline V gene (reference sequence). The CDR3 runs to 15 residues. The CDR3 sequence: CASSLKGVSDQPQHF. The CDR3 DNA follows: TGTGCCAGCAGCTTAAAGGGGGTTAGCGATCAGCCCCAGCATTTT.

This clonotype was observed once. The rearrangement links TRBV5-6 to TRBJ1-1; TRBD1 is a possible D gene (6 bases). The CDR3 loop spans 17 amino acids. Trimming took off 0 bases at V and 0 bases at J, with 15 bases between the two ends. The germline V gene has CDR1 SGHDT and CDR2 YYEEEE. The CDR3 coding sequence is TGTGCCAGCAGCTTGGGCAGGGGAATAAATTTGAACACTGAAGCTTTCTTT. Translating it yields CASSLGRGINLNTEAFF.

This clonotype was counted between two and nine times. This chain connects TRBV6-5 to TRBJ2-7, with TRBD2 matching 7 bases. Trimming cost V 2 bases and J 2 bases; bases outside gene matches: 9. The germline gives CDR1 MNHEY, CDR2 SVGAGI. The length of the CDR3 is 16 residues. CDR3 residues: CASSYTHQLAPYEQYF. CDR3 nucleotide sequence: TGTGCCAGCAGTTACACCCACCAACTAGCGCCCTACGAGCAGTACTTC.

Written as DNA, the CDR3 is TGCGCCAGCAGCCAAGGGATGGTGGCCACCGGGGAGCTGTTTTTT. Translation: CASSQGMVATGELFF. The J gene is TRBJ2-2, the V gene TRBV4-1; D gene uncertain. The CDR3 covers 15 residues. Per the germline V gene, CDR1 is MGHRA and CDR2 is YSYEKL. Deletions cut 1 base from V and 4 bases from J, with 10 bases between.